Sequencing of this T cell receptor beta chain was carried out in a study of breast tumors, draining lymph nodes, adjacent tissues. Study-level results: Data fit most tumor T cells coming from lymph node, expanding in tumor. Tumor TCR diversity was below lymph nodes but above nontumor tissue. Data only fit, rather than demonstrated, lymph node origin of most tumor T cells.

Germline V gene sequence: CDR1 SGDLS, CDR2 YYNGEE. There are 15 residues in the CDR3. Breast cancer patients provided tissue from their axillary draining lymph nodes. MiXCR was run by TCRdb on the multiplex PCR reads, yielding one entry per CDR3 protein. The table has 200,000 to 300,000 distinct CDR3 sequences, 30% seen once. As for this clonotype: The antigen remains undetermined. A much larger clone sits a single nucleotide away, making a read error possible.

This TCR derives from a female donor with breast cancer. Some clones in this sample may be carry-over from other donors' samples. The sequencing sample was made of axillary lymph node tissue. V gene TRBV9 combines with J gene TRBJ1-6; D uncertain. CDR3 loop: CASSVEGRSNSPPHF. The CDR3 DNA follows: TGTGCCAGCAGCGTAGAGGGCAGGTCCAATTCACCCCCCCACTTT.